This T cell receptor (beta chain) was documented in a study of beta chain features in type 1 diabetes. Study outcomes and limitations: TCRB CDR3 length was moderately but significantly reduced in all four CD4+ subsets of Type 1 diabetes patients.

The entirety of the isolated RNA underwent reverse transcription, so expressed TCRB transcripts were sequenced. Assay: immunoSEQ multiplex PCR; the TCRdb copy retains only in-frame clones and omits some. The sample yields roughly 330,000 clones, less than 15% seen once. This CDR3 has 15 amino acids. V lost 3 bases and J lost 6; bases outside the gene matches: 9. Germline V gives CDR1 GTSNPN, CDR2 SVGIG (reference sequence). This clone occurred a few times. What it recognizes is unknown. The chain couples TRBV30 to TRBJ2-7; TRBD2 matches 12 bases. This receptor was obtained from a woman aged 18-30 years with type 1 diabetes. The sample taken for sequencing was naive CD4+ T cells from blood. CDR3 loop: CAWSPSLAGGVEQYF. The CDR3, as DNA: TGTGCCTGGAGCCCTTCCCTAGCGGGAGGGGTCGAGCAGTACTTC. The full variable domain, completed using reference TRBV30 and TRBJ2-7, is SQTIHQWPATLVQPVGSPLSLECTVEGTSNPNLYWYRQAAGRGLQLLFYSVGIGQISSEVPQNLSASRPQDRQFILSSKKLLLSDSGFYLCAWSPSLAGGVEQYFGPGTRLTVT.